The T cell receptor (beta chain) under discussion was sequenced for a study of blood T cell repertoires in COVID-19. About the study: Material from acute and convalescent COVID-19 was sourced from the United States, Italy and Spain. The cDNA or gDNA used as material had been derived from T cells, B-cell-depleted T cells, or PBMCs.

In the source study's methods: Estimation of nucleated cell counts was performed using reference gene primer amplification. Sequencing was performed with immunoSEQ multiplex PCR; in TCRdb, only in-frame clones are kept and a portion is missing. The V and J calls and clone size are taken from that table; D and trimming were inferred from the DNA. The repertoire holds roughly 200,000 clones, with about 81% as singletons. Germline V CDR1 and CDR2: ENHRY, SYGVKD. The CDR3 length is 14 residues. Germline trimming cut 7 bases from V and 4 bases from J; bases unmatched to any gene: 6. The V call is TRBV10-3, the J call TRBJ2-2; TRBD1 agrees at 7 bases. The material sequenced was peripheral blood. This TCR derives from a woman in her sixties with COVID-19, enrolled during active disease. This chain's CDR3 is CAIKAGGFTGELFF. DNA for the CDR3: TGTGCCATCAAGGCAGGGGGATTCACCGGGGAGCTGTTTTTT.